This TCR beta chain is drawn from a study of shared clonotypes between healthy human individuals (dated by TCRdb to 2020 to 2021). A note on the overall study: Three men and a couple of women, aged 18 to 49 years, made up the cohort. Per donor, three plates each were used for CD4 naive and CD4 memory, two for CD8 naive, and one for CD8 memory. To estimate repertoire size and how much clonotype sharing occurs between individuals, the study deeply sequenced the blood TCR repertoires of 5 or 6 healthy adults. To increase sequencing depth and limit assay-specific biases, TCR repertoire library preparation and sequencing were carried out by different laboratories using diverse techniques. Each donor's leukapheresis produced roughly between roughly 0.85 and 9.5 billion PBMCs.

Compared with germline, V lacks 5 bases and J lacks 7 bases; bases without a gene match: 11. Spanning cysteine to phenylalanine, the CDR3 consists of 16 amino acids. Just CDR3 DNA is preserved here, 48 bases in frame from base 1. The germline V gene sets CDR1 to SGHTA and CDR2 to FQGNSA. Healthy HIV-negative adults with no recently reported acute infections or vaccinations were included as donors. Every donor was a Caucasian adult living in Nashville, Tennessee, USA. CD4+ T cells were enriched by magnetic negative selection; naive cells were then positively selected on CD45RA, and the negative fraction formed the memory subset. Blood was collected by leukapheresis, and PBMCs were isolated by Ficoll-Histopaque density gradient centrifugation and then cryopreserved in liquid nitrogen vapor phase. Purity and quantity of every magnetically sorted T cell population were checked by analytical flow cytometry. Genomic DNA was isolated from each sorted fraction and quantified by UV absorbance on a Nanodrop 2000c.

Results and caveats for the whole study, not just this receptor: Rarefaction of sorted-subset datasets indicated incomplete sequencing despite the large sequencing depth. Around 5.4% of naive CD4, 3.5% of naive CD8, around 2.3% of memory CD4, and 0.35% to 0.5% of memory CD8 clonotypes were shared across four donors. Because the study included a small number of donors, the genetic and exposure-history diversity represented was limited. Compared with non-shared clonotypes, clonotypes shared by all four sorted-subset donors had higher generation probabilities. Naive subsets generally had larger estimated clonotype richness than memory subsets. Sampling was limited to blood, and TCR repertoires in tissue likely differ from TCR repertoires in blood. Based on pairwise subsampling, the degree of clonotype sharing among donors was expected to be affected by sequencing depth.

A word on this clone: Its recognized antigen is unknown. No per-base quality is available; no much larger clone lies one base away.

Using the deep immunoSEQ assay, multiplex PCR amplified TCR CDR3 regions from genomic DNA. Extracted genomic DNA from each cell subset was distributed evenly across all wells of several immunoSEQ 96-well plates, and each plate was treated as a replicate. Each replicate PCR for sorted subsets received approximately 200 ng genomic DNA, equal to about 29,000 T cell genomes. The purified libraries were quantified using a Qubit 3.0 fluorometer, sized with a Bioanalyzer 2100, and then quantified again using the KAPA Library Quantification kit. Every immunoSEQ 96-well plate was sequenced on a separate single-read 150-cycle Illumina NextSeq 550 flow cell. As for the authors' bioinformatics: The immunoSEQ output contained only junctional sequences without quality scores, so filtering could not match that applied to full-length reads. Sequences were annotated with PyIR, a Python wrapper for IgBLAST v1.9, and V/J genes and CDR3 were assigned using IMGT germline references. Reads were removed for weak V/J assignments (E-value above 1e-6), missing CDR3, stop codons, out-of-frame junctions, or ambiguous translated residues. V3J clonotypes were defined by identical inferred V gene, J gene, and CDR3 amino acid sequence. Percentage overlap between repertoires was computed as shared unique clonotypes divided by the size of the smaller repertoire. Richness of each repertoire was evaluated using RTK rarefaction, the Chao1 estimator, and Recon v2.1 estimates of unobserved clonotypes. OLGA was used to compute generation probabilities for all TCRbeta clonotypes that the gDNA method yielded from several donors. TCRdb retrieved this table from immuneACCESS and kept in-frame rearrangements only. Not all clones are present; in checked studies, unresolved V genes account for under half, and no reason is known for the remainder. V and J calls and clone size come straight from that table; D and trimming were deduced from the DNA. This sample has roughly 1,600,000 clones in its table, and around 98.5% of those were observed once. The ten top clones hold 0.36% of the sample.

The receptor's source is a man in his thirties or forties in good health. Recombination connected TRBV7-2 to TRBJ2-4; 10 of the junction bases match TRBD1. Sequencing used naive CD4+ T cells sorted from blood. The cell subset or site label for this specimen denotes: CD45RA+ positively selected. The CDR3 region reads CASSPSGTGAWNIQYF. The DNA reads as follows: TGTGCCAGCAGCCCCTCCGGGACAGGGGCATGGAACATTCAGTACTTC.